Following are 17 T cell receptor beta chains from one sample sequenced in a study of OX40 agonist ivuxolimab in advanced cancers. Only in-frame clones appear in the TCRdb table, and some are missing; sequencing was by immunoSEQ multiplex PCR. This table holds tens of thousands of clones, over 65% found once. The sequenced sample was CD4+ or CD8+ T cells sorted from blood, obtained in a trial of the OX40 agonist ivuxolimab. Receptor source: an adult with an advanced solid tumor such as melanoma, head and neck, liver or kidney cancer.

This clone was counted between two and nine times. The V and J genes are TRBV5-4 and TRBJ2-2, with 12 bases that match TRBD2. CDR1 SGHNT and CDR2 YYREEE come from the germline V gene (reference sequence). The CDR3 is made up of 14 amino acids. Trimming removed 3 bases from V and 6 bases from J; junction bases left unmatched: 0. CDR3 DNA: TGTGCCAGCAGCTCTAGCGGGAGGGCCGGGGAGCTGTTTTTT. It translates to CASSSSGRAGELFF.

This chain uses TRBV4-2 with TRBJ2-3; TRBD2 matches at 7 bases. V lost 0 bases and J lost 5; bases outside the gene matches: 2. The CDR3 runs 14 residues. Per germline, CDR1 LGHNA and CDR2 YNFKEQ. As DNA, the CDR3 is TGTGCCAGCAGCCAAGACGCGGGGGTAGATACGCAGTATTTT. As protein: CASSQDAGVDTQYF.

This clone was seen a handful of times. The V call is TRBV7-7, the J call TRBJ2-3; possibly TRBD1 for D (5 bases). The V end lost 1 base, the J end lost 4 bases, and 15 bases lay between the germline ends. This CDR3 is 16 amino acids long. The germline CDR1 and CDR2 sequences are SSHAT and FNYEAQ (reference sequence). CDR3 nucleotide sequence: TGTGCCAGCAGCTTAGGCCAGGGATTAGGGTCAGATACGCAGTATTTT. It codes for CASSLGQGLGSDTQYF. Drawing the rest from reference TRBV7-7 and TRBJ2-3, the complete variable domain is GAGVSQSPRYKVTKRGQDVTLRCDPISSHATLYWYQQALGQGPEFLTYFNYEAQPDKSGLPSDRFSAERPEGSISTLTIQRTEQRDSAMYRCASSLGQGLGSDTQYFGPGTRLTVL.

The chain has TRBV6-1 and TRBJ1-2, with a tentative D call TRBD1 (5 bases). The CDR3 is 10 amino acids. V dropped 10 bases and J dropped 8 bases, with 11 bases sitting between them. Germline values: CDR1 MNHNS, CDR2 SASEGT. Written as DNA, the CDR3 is TGTGCCACCAGGGACCTCGGCTACACCTTC. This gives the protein CATRDLGYTF.

CDR3 sequence reads: CASSRGQGENYGYTF. The CDR3 DNA is TGTGCCAGCAGTAGGGGACAGGGGGAGAACTATGGCTACACCTTC. This sequence joins TRBV6-6 and TRBJ1-2; 11 positions agree with TRBD1. The junction had 4 bases not matched to a gene; V was cut back by 5 bases and J by 2 bases. The CDR3 length is 15 residues. Per the germline V gene, CDR1 is MNHNY and CDR2 is SVGAGI (reference sequence).

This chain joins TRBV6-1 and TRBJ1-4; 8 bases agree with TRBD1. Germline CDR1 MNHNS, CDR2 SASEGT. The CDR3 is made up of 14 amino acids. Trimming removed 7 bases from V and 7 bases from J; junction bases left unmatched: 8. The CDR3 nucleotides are TGTGCCAGCACCGCTCAGGGGGCGGCTGAAAAACTGTTTTTT. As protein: CASTAQGAAEKLFF.

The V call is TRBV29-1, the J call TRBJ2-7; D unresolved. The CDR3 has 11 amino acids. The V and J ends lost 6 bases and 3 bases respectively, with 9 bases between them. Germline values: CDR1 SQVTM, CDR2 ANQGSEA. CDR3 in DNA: TGCAGCGTGGGCCAAAACTACGAGCAGTACTTC. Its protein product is CSVGQNYEQYF.

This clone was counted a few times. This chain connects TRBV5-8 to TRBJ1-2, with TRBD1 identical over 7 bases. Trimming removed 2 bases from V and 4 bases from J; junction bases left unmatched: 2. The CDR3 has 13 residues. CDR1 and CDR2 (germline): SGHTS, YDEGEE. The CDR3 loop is CASSFAGGYGYTF. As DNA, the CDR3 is TGTGCCAGCAGCTTCGCAGGGGGCTATGGCTACACCTTC.

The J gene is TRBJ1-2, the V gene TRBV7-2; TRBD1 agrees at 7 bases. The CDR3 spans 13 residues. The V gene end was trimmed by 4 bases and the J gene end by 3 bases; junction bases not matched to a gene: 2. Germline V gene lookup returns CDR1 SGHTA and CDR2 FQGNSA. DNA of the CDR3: TGTGCCAGCAGCTGGACAGGCTACTATGGCTACACCTTC. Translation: CASSWTGYYGYTF.

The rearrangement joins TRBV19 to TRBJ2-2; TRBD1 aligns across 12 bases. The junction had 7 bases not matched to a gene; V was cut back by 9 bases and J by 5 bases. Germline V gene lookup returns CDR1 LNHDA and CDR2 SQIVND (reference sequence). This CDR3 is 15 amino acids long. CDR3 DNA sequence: TGTGCCAGCCAGGGACAGGGGGCGCGTACCGGGGAGCTGTTTTTT. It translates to CASQGQGARTGELFF.

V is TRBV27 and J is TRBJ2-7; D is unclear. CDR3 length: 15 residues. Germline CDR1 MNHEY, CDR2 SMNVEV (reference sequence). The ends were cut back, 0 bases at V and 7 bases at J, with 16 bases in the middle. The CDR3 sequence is CASSLSEVTSREQYF. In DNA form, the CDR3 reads TGTGCCAGCAGTTTATCCGAAGTGACTTCCCGGGAGCAGTACTTC.

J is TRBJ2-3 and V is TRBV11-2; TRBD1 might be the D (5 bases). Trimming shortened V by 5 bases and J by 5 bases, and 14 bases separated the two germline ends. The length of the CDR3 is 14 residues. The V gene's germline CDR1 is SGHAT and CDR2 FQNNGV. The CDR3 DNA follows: TGTGCCAGCAGCCCTTCCAGGGCGGTAGATACGCAGTATTTT. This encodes CASSPSRAVDTQYF.

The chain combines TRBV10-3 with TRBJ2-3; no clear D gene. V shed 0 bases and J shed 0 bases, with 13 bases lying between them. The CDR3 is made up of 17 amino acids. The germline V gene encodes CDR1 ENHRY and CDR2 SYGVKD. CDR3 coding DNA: TGTGCCATCAGTGAGTCGGGCCCCCCGACTAGCACAGATACGCAGTATTTT. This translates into CAISESGPPTSTDTQYF.

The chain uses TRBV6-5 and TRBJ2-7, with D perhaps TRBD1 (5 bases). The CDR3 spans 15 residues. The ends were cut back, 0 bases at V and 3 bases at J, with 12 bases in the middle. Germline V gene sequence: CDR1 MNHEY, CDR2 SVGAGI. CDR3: CASSYSGRVDYEQYF. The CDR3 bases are TGTGCCAGCAGTTACTCAGGCAGGGTCGACTACGAGCAGTACTTC.

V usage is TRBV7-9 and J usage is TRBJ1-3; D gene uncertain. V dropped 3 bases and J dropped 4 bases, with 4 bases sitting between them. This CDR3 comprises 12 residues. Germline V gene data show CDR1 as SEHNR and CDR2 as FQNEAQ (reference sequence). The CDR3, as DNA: TGTGCCAGCAGCTTTCAGGGAAACACCATATATTTT. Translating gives CASSFQGNTIYF.

In nucleotides, the CDR3 is TGTGCCAGCAGCTTAACAGGGGGAGAGACCCAGTACTTC. It codes for CASSLTGGETQYF. The J gene is TRBJ2-5, the V gene TRBV5-5; 8 bases fit TRBD1. The ends lost 2 bases at V and 4 bases at J; junction bases unmatched: 1. The CDR3 is made up of 13 amino acids. The V gene's germline CDR1 is SGHKS and CDR2 YYEKEE (reference sequence). The full variable domain, rest sourced from reference TRBV5-5 and TRBJ2-5, is DAGVTQSPTHLIKTRGQQVTLRCSPISGHKSVSWYQQVLGQGPQFIFQYYEKEERGRGNFPDRFSARQFPNYSSELNVNALLLGDSALYLCASSLTGGETQYFGPGTRLLVL.

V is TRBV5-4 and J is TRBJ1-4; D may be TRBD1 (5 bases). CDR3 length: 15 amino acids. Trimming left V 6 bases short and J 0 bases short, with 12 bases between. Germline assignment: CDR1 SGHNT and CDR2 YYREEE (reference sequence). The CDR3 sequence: CASTPGQATNEKLFF. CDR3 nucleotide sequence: TGTGCCAGCACCCCCGGACAAGCAACTAATGAAAAACTGTTTTTT.